The 9 T cell receptor beta chains presented below share a single source sample, sequenced in a study of spatial heterogeneity in lung cancer. TCRdb fed the 5' RACE reads into MiXCR, producing one record per CDR3 protein. The table includes about 5,100 distinct CDR3 sequences, 5.5% to 7% detected once. Time point of the sample: sample taken at primary tumor resection. Their specific antigens are unknown. Study-level findings and limits: Higher tumor mutation counts went along with higher counts of expanded intratumoral alpha and beta TCRs.

Sample: lung tumor tissue, taken at surgery. These receptors came from a female donor with early-stage non-small cell lung cancer.

Judged by abundance, this clonotype is medium-sized. With the library built for alpha chains, this beta chain is off target and its frequency is not meaningful. The chain combines TRBV7-3 with TRBJ2-5, with 7 bases aligning to TRBD2. Per germline, CDR1 SGHTA and CDR2 FQGTGA. V was pared by 5 bases and J by 2 bases, with 8 bases of the junction left unmatched. The CDR3 is made up of 15 amino acids. In DNA form, the CDR3 reads TGTGCCAGCAGCCCCGTCCCTAGCGGACAAGAGACCCAGTACTTC. Translating it yields CASSPVPSGQETQYF.

This clonotype is classed as medium-sized. This beta chain appears as a stray read in a library generated for alpha chains; its size is not informative. The V gene is TRBV28, the J gene TRBJ1-1, with D hard to call. Germline CDR1 and CDR2: MDHEN and SYDVKM. The length of the CDR3 is 16 residues. The germline V and J ends were trimmed by 3 bases and 1 base, with 15 bases remaining between them. The CDR3 reads CASSFPLGLSNTEAFF. For the CDR3, the DNA is TGTGCCAGCAGTTTTCCCCTCGGACTCTCGAACACTGAAGCTTTCTTT.

This clonotype was seen ten or more times. For a library built for alpha chains, this beta chain is a stray read; little rests on its size. CDR3 nucleotide sequence: TGCAGCGCTGGAGGAGCAGGGGGAATCAACTATGGCTACACCTTC. Translated: CSAGGAGGINYGYTF. The chain has TRBV29-1 and TRBJ1-2; 7 bases are a match to TRBD1. The junction had 13 bases not matched to a gene; V was cut back by 7 bases and J by 2 bases. Germline CDR1 is SQVTM and CDR2 is ANQGSEA. This CDR3 is 15 amino acids long.

This clonotype appeared many times. This beta chain is an unintended read in a library built for alpha chains; its size means little. The chain uses TRBV28 and TRBJ1-1; D might be TRBD1 (6 bases). This CDR3 contains 16 residues. Germline CDR1 MDHEN, CDR2 SYDVKM. Trimming cost V 2 bases and J 1 base, with 14 bases left between them. The CDR3 reads CASSLPGGGRNTEAFF. The CDR3 DNA reads as TGTGCCAGCAGTTTACCAGGAGGGGGACGGAACACTGAAGCTTTCTTT.

This clonotype is labeled hyperexpanded. Being off target in a library aimed at alpha chains, this beta chain has a size of little meaning. The gene calls are TRBV7-6 and TRBJ2-5; D not resolved. There are 11 residues in the CDR3. Germline lookup yields CDR1 SGHVS and CDR2 FNYEAQ. V was clipped by 1 base and J by 5 bases, with 2 bases between them. This chain's CDR3 is CASSLDETQYF. The CDR3, as DNA: TGTGCCAGCAGCTTAGATGAGACCCAGTACTTC. Full variable domain (remainder filled in from reference TRBV7-6 and TRBJ2-5): GAGVSQSPRYKVTKRGQDVALRCDPISGHVSLYWYRQALGQGPEFLTYFNYEAQQDKSGLPNDRFSAERPEGSISTLTIQRTEQRDSAMYRCASSLDETQYFGPGTRLLVL.

Ten or more counts support this clonotype. Since it is a stray read in a library aimed at alpha chains, this beta chain has a size that is not meaningful. V and J are TRBV12-3 or TRBV12-4 and TRBJ1-6; 7 nucleotides match TRBD1. The CDR3 length is 20 residues. V was pared by 6 bases and J by 0 bases, with 17 bases of the junction left unmatched. CDR3 region: CASSSLIPGTASSYNSPLHF. Here the CDR3 DNA reads TGTGCCAGCAGCTCACTCATCCCGGGGACAGCGAGCTCCTATAATTCACCCCTCCACTTT.

This clonotype was counted a few times. Within a library made for alpha chains, this beta chain is off target, and its count is uninformative. This chain links TRBV20-1 with TRBJ2-5, with D unclear. Germline V gene sequence: CDR1 DFQATT, CDR2 SNEGSKA (reference sequence). Trimming removed 1 base at V and 7 bases at J, with 13 bases between. This CDR3 has 13 residues. The DNA of the CDR3 is TGCAGTGCTAGAGTCTCGCAGTTTACGACCCAGTACTTC. Its protein product is CSARVSQFTTQYF.

Points on this clonotype: This beta chain slipped into a library made for alpha chains as a stray read, so its size is not meaningful. V is TRBV11-3 and J is TRBJ2-1; 12 bases match TRBD1. Germline V lookup: CDR1 SGHNT, CDR2 YENEEA. V dropped 5 bases and J dropped 7; count of bases not matched to a gene: 12. The length of the CDR3 is 17 residues. The CDR3 loop reads CASSPEGGTGGENEQFF. As DNA, the CDR3 is TGTGCCAGCAGCCCCGAAGGGGGGACAGGGGGCGAGAATGAGCAGTTCTTC. Filled out from reference TRBV11-3 and TRBJ2-1, the complete variable domain reads EAGVVQSPRYKIIEKKQPVAFWCNPISGHNTLYWYLQNLGQGPELLIRYENEEAVDDSQLPKDRFSAERLKGVDSTLKIQPAELGDSAVYLCASSPEGGTGGENEQFFGPGTRLTVL.

This clonotype was counted ten times or more. Since the library was made to target alpha chains, this beta chain is a stray read and its abundance is not meaningful. The CDR3 region is CSASEQGRETQYF. DNA of the CDR3: TGCAGTGCTAGCGAACAGGGACGAGAGACCCAGTACTTC. The chain combines TRBV20-1 with TRBJ2-5, with TRBD1 as a possible D gene (6 bases). This CDR3 has 13 amino acids. Germline-derived CDR1 and CDR2 are DFQATT and SNEGSKA (reference sequence). The ends were cut back, 3 bases at V and 4 bases at J, with 12 bases in the middle.